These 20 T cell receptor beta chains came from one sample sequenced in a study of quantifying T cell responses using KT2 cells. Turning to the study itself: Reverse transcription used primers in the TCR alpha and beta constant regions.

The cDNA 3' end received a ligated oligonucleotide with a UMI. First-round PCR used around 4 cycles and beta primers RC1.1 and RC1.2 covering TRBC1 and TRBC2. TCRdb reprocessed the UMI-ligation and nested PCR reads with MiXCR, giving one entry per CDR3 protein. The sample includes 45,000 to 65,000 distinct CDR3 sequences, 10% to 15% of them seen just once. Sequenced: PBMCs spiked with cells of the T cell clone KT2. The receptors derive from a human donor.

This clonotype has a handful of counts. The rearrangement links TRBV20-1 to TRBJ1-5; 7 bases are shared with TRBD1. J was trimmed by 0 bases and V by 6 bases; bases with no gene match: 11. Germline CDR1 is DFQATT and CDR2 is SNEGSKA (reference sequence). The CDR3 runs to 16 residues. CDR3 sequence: CSAHTQGGYSNQPQHF. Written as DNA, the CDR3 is TGCAGTGCGCATACCCAGGGGGGCTATAGCAATCAGCCCCAGCATTTT.

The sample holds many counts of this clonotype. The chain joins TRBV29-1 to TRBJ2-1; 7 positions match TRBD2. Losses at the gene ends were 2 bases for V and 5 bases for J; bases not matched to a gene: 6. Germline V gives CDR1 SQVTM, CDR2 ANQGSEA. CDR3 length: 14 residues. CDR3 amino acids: CSVEFGRPHNEQFF. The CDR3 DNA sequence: TGCAGCGTTGAATTCGGGAGGCCCCACAATGAGCAGTTCTTC.

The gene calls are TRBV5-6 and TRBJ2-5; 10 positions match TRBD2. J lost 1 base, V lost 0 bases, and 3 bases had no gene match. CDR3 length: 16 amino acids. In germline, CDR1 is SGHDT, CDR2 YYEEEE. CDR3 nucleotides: TGTGCCAGCAGCTTGGAACTAGCGGGGTTCCAAGAGACCCAGTACTTC. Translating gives CASSLELAGFQETQYF. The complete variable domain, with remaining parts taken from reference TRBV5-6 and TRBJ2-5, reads DAGVTQSPTHLIKTRGQQVTLRCSPKSGHDTVSWYQQALGQGPQFIFQYYEEEERQRGNFPDRFSGHQFPNYSSELNVNALLLGDSALYLCASSLELAGFQETQYFGPGTRLLVL.

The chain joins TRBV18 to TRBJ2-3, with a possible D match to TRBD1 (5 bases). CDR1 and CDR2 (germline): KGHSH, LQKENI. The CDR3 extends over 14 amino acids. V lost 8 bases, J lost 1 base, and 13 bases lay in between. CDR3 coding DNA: TGTGCCAGCGCCGACAGCCTAGGCACAGATACGCAGTATTTT. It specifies CASADSLGTDTQYF.

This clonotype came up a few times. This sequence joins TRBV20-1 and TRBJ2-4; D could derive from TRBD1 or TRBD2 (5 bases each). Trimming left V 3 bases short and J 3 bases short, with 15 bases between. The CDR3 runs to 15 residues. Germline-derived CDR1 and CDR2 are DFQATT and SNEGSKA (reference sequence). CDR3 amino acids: CSARSLRGLKNIQYF. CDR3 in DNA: TGCAGTGCTAGGTCCCTCCGGGGCCTCAAAAACATTCAGTACTTC.

For the CDR3, the DNA is TGCAGTGCTAGAGGGGGAGATGGGGTCAATGAGCAGTTCTTC. Translated, it gives CSARGGDGVNEQFF. The chain couples TRBV20-1 to TRBJ2-1; weak D call: TRBD2 (5 bases). Trimming took 1 base from V and 6 from J, leaving 13 bases between them. Per germline, CDR1 DFQATT and CDR2 SNEGSKA (reference sequence). CDR3 length equals 14 residues.

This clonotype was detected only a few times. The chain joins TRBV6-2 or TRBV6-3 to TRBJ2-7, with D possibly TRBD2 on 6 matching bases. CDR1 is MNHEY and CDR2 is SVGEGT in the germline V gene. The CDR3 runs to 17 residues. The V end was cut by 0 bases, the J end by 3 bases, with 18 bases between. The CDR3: CASSYSRDSPGGYEQYF. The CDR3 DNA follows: TGTGCCAGCAGTTACTCTCGGGACTCCCCAGGCGGCTACGAGCAGTACTTC.

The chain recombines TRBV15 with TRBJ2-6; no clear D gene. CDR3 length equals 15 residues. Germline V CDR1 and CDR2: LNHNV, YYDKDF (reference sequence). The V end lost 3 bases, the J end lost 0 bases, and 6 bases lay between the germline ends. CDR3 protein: CATSSQRSGANVLTF. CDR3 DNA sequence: TGTGCCACCAGCAGTCAGCGCTCTGGGGCCAACGTCCTGACTTTC. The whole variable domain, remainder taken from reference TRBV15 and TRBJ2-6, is DAMVIQNPRYQVTQFGKPVTLSCSQTLNHNVMYWYQQKSSQAPKLLFHYYDKDFNNEADTPDNFQSRRPNTSFCFLDIRSPGLGDTAMYLCATSSQRSGANVLTFGAGSRLTVL.

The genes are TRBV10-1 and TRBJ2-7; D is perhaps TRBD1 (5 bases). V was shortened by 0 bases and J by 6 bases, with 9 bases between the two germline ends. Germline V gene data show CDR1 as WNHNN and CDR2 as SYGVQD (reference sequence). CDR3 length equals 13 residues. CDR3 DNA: TGCGCCAGCAGTGAGTCGACAGTGTCCGAGCAGTACTTC. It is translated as CASSESTVSEQYF.

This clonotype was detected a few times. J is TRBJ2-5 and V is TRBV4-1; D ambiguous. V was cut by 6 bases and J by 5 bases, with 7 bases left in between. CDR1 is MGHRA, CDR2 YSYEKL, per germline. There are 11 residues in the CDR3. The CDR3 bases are TGCGCCAGCAGAAAGGAGGAGACCCAGTACTTC. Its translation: CASRKEETQYF.

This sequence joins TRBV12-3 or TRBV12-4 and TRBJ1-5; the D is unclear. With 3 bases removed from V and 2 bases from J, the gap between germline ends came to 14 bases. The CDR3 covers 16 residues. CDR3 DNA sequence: TGTGCCAGCAGTTTGGTACTATCTGGGGGCAATCAGCCCCAGCATTTT. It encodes CASSLVLSGGNQPQHF.

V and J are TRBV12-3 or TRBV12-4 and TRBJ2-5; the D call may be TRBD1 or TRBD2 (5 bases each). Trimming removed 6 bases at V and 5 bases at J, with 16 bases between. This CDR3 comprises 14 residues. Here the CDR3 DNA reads TGTGCCAGCAGAGACTACCGGGGCCGGGAGACCCAGTACTTC. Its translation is CASRDYRGRETQYF.

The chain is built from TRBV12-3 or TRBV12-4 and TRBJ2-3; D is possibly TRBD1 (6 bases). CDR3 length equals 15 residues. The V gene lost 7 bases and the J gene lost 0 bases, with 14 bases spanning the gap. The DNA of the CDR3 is TGTGCCAGCACCAAAAATCAGGGGAGCACAGATACGCAGTATTTT. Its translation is CASTKNQGSTDTQYF.

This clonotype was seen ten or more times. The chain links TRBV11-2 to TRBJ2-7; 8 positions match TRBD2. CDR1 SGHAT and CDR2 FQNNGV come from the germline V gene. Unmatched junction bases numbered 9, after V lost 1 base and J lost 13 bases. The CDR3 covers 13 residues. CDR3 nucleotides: TGTGCCAGCAGCTTAGTCGGAGCGGGAGAATATTACTTC. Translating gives CASSLVGAGEYYF.

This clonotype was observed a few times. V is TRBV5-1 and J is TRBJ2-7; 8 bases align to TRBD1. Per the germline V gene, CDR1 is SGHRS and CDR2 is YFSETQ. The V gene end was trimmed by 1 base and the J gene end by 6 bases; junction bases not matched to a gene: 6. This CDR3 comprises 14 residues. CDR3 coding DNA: TGCGCCAGCAGCTTGCGGGACAGGTCCCTCGAGCAGTACTTC. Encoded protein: CASSLRDRSLEQYF.

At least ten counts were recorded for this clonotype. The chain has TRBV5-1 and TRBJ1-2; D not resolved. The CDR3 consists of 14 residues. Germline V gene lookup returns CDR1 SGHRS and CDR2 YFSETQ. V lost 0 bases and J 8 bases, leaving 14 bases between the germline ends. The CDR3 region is CASSLARAEEGYTF. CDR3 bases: TGCGCCAGCAGCTTGGCGAGGGCCGAGGAAGGCTACACCTTC.

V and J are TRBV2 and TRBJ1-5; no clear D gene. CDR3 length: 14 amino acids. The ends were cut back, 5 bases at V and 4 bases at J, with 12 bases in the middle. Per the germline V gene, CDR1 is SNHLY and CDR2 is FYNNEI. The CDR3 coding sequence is TGTGCCAGCAGTCCCGGGAATCCAAATCAGCCCCAGCATTTT. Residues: CASSPGNPNQPQHF.

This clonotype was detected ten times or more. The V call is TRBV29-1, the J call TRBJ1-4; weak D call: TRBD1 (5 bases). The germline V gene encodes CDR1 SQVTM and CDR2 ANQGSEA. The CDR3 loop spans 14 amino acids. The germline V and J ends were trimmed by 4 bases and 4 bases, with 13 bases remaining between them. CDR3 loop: CSVAGTANNEKLFF. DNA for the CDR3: TGCAGCGTTGCCGGGACGGCTAATAATGAAAAACTGTTTTTT.

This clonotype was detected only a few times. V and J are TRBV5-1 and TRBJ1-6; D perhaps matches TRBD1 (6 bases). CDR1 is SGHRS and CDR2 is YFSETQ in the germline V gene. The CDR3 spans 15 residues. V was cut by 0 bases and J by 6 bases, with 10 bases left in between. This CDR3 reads CASSLGSRGNSPLHF. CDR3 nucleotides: TGCGCCAGCAGCTTGGGGTCCAGGGGTAATTCACCCCTCCACTTT.

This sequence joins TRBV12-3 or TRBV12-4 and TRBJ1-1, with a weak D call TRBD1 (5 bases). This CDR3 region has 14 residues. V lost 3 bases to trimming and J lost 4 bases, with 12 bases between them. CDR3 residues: CASSLQGRGTEAFF. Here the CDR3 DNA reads TGTGCCAGCAGTTTGCAGGGAAGGGGCACTGAAGCTTTCTTT.